This TCR beta chain originates from a study of OX40 agonist ivuxolimab in advanced cancers. Libraries were prepared by immunoSEQ multiplex PCR; TCRdb keeps only in-frame clonotypes and omits some of them. The table lists about 83,000 clones, about 88% of them singletons, with 0.65% to 0.8% in the top ten. The TCR comes from an adult with an advanced solid tumor such as melanoma, head and neck, liver or kidney cancer. Sequenced material: CD4+ or CD8+ T cells sorted from blood, taken in a trial of the OX40 agonist ivuxolimab.

The CDR3 spells CASSPGGEYGYTF. CDR3 nucleotides: TGCGCCAGCAGCCCAGGGGGGGAATACGGCTACACCTTC. J is TRBJ1-2 and V is TRBV5-1; 7 nucleotides line up with TRBD1. Germline V lookup: CDR1 SGHRS, CDR2 YFSETQ. This CDR3 spans 13 amino acids. V dropped 4 bases and J dropped 8; count of bases not matched to a gene: 8.